This T cell receptor beta chain was captured by sequencing in a study of beta chain features in type 1 diabetes. cDNA synthesis used the whole RNA isolate, giving expressed TCRB sequences. Clones were read by immunoSEQ multiplex PCR, and TCRdb kept only the in-frame ones, dropping some. The sample includes under 250,000 clones, 25% to 30% seen only once; the top ten take roughly 4.1%. V lost 2 bases and J 1 base, leaving 5 bases between the germline ends. The CDR3 loop spans 13 amino acids. CDR1 is SSHAT, CDR2 FNYEAQ, per germline (reference sequence). The receptor comes from a man aged 25 to 40 in good health. The chain recombines TRBV7-7 with TRBJ1-1; D is uncertain. What was sequenced was central memory CD4+ T cells from blood. The CDR3 sequence: CASSLKANTEAFF. The CDR3 region has the DNA TGTGCCAGCAGCTTAAAAGCGAACACTGAAGCTTTCTTT.